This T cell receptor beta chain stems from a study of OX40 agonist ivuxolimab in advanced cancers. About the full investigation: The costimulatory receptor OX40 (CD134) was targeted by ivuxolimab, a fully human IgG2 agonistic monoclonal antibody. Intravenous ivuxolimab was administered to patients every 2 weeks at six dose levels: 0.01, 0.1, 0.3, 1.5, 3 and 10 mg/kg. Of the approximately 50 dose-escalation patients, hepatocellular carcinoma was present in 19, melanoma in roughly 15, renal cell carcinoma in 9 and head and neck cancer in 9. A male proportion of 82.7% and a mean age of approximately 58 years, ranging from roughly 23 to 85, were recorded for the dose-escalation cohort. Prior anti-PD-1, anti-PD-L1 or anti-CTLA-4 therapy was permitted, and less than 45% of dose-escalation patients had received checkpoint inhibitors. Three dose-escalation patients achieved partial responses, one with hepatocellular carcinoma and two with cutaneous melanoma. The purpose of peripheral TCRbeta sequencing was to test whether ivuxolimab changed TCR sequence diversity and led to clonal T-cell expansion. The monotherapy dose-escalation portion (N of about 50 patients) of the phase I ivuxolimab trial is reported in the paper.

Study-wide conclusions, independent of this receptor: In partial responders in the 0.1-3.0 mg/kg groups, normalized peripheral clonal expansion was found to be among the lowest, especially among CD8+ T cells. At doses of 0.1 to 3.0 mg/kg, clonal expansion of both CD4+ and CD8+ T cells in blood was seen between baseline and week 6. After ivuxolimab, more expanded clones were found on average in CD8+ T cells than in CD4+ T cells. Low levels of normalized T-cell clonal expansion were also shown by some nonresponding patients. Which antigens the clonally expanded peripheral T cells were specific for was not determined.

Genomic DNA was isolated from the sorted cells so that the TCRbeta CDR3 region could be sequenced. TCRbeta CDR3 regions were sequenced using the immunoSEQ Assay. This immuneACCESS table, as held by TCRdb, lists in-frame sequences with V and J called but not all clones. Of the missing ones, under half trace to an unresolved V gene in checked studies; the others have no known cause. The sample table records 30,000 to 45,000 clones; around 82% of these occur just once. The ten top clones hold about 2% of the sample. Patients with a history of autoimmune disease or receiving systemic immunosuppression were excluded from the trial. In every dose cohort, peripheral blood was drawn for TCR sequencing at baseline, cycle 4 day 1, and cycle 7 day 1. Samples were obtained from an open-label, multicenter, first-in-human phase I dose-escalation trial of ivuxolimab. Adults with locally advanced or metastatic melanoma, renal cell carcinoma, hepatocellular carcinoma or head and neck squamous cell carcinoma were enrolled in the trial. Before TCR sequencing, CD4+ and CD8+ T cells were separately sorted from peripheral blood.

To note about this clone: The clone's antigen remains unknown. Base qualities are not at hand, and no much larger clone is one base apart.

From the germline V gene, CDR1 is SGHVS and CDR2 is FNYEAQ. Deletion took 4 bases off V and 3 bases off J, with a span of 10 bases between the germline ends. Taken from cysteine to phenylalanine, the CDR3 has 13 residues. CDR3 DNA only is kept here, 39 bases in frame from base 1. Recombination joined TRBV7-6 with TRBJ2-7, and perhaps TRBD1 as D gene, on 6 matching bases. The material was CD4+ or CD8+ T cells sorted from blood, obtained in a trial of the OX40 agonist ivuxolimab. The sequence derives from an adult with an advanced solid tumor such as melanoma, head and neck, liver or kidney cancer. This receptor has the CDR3 CASSSTGYYEQYF. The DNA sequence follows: TGTGCCAGCAGCTCTACAGGGTACTACGAGCAGTACTTC.